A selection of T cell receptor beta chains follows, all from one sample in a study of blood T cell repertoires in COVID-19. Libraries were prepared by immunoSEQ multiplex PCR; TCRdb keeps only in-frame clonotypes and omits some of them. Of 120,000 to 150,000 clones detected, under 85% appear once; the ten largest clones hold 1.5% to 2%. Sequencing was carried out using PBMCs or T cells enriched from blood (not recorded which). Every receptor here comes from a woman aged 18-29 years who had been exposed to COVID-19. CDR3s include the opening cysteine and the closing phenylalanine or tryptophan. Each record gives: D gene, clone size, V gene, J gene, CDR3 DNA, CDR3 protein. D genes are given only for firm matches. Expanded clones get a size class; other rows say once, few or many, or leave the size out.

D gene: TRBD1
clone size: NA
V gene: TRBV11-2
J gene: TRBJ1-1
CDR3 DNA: TGTGCCAGCAGCCCCAGGACAGGGTACTATAACATGAACACTGAAGCTTTCTTT
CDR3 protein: CASSPRTGYYNMNTEAFF

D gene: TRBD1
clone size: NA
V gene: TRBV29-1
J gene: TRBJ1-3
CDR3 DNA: TGCAGCGTTCAGGGACAGCTCTCTGGAAACACCATATATTTT
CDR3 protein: CSVQGQLSGNTIYF

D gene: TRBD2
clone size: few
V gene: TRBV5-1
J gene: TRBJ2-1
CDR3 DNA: TGCGCCAGCAGCTTGGGGTGTAGCGGGATAATTTGTGCCTACAATGAGCAGTTCTTC
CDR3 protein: CASSLGCSGIICAYNEQFF

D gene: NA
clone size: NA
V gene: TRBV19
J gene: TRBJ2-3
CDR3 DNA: TGTGCCAGTAGTCCCGTGGGGGGAGATACGCAGTATTTT
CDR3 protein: CASSPVGGDTQYF

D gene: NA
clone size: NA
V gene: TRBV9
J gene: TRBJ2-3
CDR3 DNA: TGTGCCAGCAGCTATGGTGAGGGAGTGACAGATACGCAGTATTTT
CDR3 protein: CASSYGEGVTDTQYF

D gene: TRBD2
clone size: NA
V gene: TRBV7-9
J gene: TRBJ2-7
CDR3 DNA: TGTGCCAGCAGCCCGGGACTACCGTTAAACGAGCAGTACTTC
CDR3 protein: CASSPGLPLNEQYF

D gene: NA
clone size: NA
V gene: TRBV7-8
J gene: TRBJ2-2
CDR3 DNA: TGTGCCAGCAGCGCCCCCTCCAGGGATGTCGGGGAGCTGTTTTTT
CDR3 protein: CASSAPSRDVGELFF

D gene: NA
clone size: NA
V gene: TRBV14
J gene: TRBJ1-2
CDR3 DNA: TGTGCCAGCAGCCAAGGGCGGGGGGGAATGGAGACGGGATATGGCTACACCTTC
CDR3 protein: CASSQGRGGMETGYGYTF

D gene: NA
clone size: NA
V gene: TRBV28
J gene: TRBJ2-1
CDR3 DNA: TGTGCCAGCAGTGGAGGGGCTTACAATGAGCAGTTCTTC
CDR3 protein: CASSGGAYNEQFF

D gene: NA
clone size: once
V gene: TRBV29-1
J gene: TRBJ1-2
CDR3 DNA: TGCAGCGTTGCCAGGGTGACTGGCTACACCTTC
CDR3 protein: CSVARVTGYTF

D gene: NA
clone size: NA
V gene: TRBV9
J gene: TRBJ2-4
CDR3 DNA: TGTGCCAGCAACTCTGGGGGGGCCAAAAACATTCAGTACTTC
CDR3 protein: CASNSGGAKNIQYF

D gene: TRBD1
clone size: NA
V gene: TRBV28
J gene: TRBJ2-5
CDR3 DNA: TGTGCCAGCAGAAGAACAGGGGGCCCAGAGACCCAGTACTTC
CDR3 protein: CASRRTGGPETQYF

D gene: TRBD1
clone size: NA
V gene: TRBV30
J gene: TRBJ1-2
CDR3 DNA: TGTGCCTGGAGACACTCCGGGACAGGGGGAATCTATGGCTACACCTTC
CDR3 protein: CAWRHSGTGGIYGYTF

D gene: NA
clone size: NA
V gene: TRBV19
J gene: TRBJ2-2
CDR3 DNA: TGTGCCAGTAGCGACCCTAGTTCCGGGTCCGGGGAGCTGTTTTTT
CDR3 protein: CASSDPSSGSGELFF

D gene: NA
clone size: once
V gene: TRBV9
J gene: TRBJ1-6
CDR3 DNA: TGTGCCAGCAGCACCACTGGACAATATAATTCACCCCTCCACTTT
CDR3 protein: CASSTTGQYNSPLHF

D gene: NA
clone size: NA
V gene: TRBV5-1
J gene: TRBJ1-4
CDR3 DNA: TGCGCCAGCAGCTTGAACGGTCGGAGGAATGAAAAACTGTTTTTT
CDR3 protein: CASSLNGRRNEKLFF

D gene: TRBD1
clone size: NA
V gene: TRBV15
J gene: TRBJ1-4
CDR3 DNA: TGTGCCACCAGCCGGCCGAGACAGGGGACCACTAATGAAAAACTGTTTTTT
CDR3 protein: CATSRPRQGTTNEKLFF

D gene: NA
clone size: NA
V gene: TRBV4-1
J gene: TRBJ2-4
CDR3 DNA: TGCGCCAGCGGCGACGGGACACTAAAAAACATTCAGTACTTC
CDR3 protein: CASGDGTLKNIQYF

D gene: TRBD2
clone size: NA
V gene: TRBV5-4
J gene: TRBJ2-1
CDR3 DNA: TGTGCCAGCAGCTTGGCCCTAGCGGACTACAATGAGCAGTTCTTC
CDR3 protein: CASSLALADYNEQFF

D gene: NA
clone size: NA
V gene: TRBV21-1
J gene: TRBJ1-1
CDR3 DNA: TGTGCCAGCAGCAGGAGGACGGTGGAGGGCACTGAAGCTTTCTTT
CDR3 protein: CASSRRTVEGTEAFF

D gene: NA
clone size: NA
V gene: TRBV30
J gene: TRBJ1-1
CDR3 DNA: TGTGCCTGGAGTAGGGGAGGGGGACCCGAAGCTTTCTTT
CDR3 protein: CAWSRGGGPEAFF

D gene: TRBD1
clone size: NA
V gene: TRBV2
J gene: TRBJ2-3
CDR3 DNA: TGTGCCAGCAGTGCGACAGGGTTGGGAGATACGCAGTATTTT
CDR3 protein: CASSATGLGDTQYF

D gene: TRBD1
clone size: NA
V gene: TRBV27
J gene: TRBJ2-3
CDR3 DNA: TGTGCCAGCGGGACAGGGACCACAGATACGCAGTATTTT
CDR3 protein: CASGTGTTDTQYF

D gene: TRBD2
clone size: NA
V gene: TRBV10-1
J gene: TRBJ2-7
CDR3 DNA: TGCGCCAGCAGTCCCGGGGAGGGGCCGGGGTACGAGCAGTACTTC
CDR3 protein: CASSPGEGPGYEQYF

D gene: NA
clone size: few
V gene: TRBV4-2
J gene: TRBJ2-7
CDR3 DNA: TGTGCCAGCAGCCAAGAGTTCCCCGGGGAGTCCTACGAGCAGTACTTC
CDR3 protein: CASSQEFPGESYEQYF

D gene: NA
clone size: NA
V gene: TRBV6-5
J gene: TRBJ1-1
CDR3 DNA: TGTGCCAGCACCTCCTCCCCAGGGGAAAAAGCTTTCTTT
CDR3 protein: CASTSSPGEKAFF

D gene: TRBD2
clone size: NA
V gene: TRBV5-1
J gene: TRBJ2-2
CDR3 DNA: TGCGCCAGCAGCTTGTTGATAGCGGGAGGGAGCACCGGGGAGCTGTTTTTT
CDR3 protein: CASSLLIAGGSTGELFF

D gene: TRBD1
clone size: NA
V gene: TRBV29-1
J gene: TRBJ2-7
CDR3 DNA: TGCAGCGTTCCGGGGCAGGGGGCTGACGAGCAGTACTTC
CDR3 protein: CSVPGQGADEQYF

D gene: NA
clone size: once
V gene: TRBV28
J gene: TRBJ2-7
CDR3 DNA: TGTGCCAGCAGTTTAACTAGGAGCTACGAGCAGTACTTC
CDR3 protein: CASSLTRSYEQYF